This T cell receptor (beta chain) came from a study of CD8 T cells in ankylosing spondylitis. V lost 2 bases and J lost 1; bases outside the gene matches: 4. The CDR3 sequence is 15 residues long. Germline assignment: CDR1 LNHNV and CDR2 YYDKDF (reference sequence). A single record per CDR3 protein comes from TCRdb applying MiXCR to the 5' RACE reads. The table shows about 840,000 distinct CDR3 sequences, with about 11% occurring only once. With respect to this clonotype: No antigen is known for it.

Whole-study results and caveats: A TCR beta motif of 7 to 9 highly homologous variants seemed to mark ankylosing spondylitis blood.

The sequencing sample was made of blood, either unsorted or a sorted T cell fraction (not recorded which). The TCR comes from a male donor with ankylosing spondylitis. The chain recombines TRBV15 with TRBJ2-7; 8 nucleotides match TRBD1. CDR3 loop: CATSRMGQASYEQYF. The CDR3 DNA sequence: TGTGCCACCAGCAGAATGGGACAGGCTTCCTACGAGCAGTACTTC. Full variable domain (remainder filled in from reference TRBV15 and TRBJ2-7): DAMVIQNPRYQVTQFGKPVTLSCSQTLNHNVMYWYQQKSSQAPKLLFHYYDKDFNNEADTPDNFQSRRPNTSFCFLDIRSPGLGDTAMYLCATSRMGQASYEQYFGPGTRLTVT.